The 5 T cell receptor beta chains below were found in one sample sequenced in a study of blood T cell repertoires in COVID-19. Assay: immunoSEQ multiplex PCR; the TCRdb copy retains only in-frame clones and omits some. The repertoire includes roughly 160,000 clones, approximately 90% of them detected once, and 0.5% to 0.6% sits in the top ten. What was sequenced was peripheral blood. These receptors all stem from a man aged 50 to 60 with acute or convalescent COVID-19.

The chain carries TRBV4-1 and TRBJ2-5; D is uncertain. Trimming removed 1 base from V and 5 bases from J, with 8 bases in between. Germline CDR1 reads MGHRA; CDR2 reads YSYEKL. There are 13 residues in the CDR3. The CDR3 loop is CASSQGLSETQYF. The CDR3, as DNA: TGCGCCAGCAGCCAAGGCCTTAGTGAGACCCAGTACTTC.

The V call is TRBV11-2, the J call TRBJ1-6, with D hard to call. The CDR3 runs to 14 residues. V lost 1 base and J 7 bases, leaving 8 bases between the germline ends. Looked up from germline, CDR1 is SGHAT and CDR2 is FQNNGV. CDR3 amino acids: CASSLVPPNSPLHF. In nucleotides, the CDR3 is TGTGCCAGCAGCTTAGTCCCCCCGAATTCACCCCTCCACTTT.

This chain links TRBV7-3 with TRBJ2-5; D is perhaps TRBD1 (6 bases). This CDR3 has 18 amino acids. CDR1 is SGHTA and CDR2 is FQGTGA in the germline V gene. Trimming took off 1 base at V and 2 bases at J, with 20 bases between the two ends. CDR3 coding DNA: TGTGCCAGCAGCTTAAATCCGTGGGGTACAGGGTTTCAAGAGACCCAGTACTTC. Translation gives CASSLNPWGTGFQETQYF.

The table lists this clone with a few counts. The chain recombines TRBV27 with TRBJ1-6; no firm D call. Germline loops: CDR1 MNHEY, CDR2 SMNVEV (reference sequence). V was cut by 5 bases and J by 7 bases, with 9 bases left in between. The length of the CDR3 is 13 residues. The CDR3 loop reads CASSGQANSPLHF. The CDR3 nucleotides are TGTGCCAGCAGTGGGCAGGCAAATTCACCCCTCCACTTT.

The rearrangement links TRBV30 to TRBJ2-2; D call uncertain. This CDR3 contains 12 residues. With 4 bases removed from V and 4 bases from J, the gap between germline ends came to 7 bases. The germline CDR1 and CDR2 sequences are GTSNPN and SVGIG (reference sequence). The CDR3 sequence: CAWILRTGELFF. CDR3 DNA sequence: TGTGCCTGGATCCTCCGCACCGGGGAGCTGTTTTTT.